This T cell receptor (beta chain) was recorded in a study of cytomegalovirus exposure and HLA in healthy donors. Regarding this clone: Its specificity is not known.

Study observations and caveats: Reportedly, fewer N-insertions than the approximately 700-donor mean appeared in an Asian-associated ancestry cluster in a later analysis.

The PCR used 60 Vbeta and 13 Jbeta primers. Profiled with immunoSEQ multiplex PCR; TCRdb holds only in-frame clones, not every one. The sample lists under 150,000 clones, roughly 83% seen once, with about 3.9% in the top ten. Sequencing input: PBMCs. This TCR was sampled from a man aged 40-49 years in good health and CMV-seropositive.

CDR3 region: CASSRTGGNTIYF. As DNA, the CDR3 is TGCGCCAGCAGCCGGACAGGTGGAAACACCATATATTTT. The chain joins TRBV4-3 to TRBJ1-3; 7 positions match TRBD1. Trimming took 4 bases from V and 3 from J; bases not matched to a gene: 0. The CDR3 loop spans 13 amino acids. Germline V gene data show CDR1 as LGHNA and CDR2 as YSLEER.